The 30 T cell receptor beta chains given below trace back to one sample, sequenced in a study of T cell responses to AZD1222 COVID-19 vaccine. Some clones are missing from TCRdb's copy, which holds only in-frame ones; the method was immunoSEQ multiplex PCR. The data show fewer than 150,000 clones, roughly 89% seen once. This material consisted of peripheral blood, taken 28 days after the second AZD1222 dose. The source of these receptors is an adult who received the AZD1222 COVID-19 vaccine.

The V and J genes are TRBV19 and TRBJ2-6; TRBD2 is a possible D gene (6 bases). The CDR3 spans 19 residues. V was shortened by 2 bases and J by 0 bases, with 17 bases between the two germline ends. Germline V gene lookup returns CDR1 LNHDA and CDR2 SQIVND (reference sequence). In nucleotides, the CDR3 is TGTGCCAGTAGTATAACTGTGGGACGGAGGGACTCTGGGGCCAACGTCCTGACTTTC. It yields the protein CASSITVGRRDSGANVLTF. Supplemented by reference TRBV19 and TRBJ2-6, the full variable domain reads DGGITQSPKYLFRKEGQNVTLSCEQNLNHDAMYWYRQDPGQGLRLIYYSQIVNDFQKGDIAEGYSVSREKKESFPLTVTSAQKNPTAFYLCASSITVGRRDSGANVLTFGAGSRLTVL.

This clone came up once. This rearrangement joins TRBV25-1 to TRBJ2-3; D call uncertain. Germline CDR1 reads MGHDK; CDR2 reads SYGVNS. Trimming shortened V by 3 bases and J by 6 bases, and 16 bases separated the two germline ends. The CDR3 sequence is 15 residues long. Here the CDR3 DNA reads TGTGCCAGCAGTGAGGGTTGGGGTGTCGGCGATACGCAGTATTTT. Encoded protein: CASSEGWGVGDTQYF.

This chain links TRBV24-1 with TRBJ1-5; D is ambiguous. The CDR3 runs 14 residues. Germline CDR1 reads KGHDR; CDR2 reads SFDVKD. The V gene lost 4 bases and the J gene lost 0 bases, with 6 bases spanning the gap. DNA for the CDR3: TGTGCCACCAGTGACCCCGCTAGCAATCAGCCCCAGCATTTT. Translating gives CATSDPASNQPQHF.

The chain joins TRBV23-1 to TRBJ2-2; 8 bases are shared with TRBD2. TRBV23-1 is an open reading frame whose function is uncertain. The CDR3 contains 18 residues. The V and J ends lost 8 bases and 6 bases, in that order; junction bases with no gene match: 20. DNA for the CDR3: TGCGCCAGCGGTCCCCGGACTAGCCACAGAAGGTTATCCGGGGAGCTGTTTTTT. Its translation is CASGPRTSHRRLSGELFF.

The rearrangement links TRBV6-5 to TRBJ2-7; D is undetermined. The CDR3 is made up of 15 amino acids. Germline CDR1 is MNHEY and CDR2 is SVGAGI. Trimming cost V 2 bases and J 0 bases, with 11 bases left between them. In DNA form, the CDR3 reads TGTGCCAGCAGTTACGACACCGTGGGCTCCTACGAGCAGTACTTC. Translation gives CASSYDTVGSYEQYF.

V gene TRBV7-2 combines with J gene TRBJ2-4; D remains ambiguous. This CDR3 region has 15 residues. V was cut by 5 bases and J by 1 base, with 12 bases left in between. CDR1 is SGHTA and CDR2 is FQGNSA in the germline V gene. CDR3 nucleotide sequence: TGTGCCAGCAGCCCCGACTCAAGGGCCAAAAACATTCAGTACTTC. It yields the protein CASSPDSRAKNIQYF.

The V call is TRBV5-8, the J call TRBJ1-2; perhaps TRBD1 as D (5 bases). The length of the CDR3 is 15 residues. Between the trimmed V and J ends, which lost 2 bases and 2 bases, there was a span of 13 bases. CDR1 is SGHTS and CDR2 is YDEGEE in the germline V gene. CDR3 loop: CASSFVSGSNYGYTF. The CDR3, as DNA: TGTGCCAGCAGCTTCGTATCAGGGTCGAACTATGGCTACACCTTC.

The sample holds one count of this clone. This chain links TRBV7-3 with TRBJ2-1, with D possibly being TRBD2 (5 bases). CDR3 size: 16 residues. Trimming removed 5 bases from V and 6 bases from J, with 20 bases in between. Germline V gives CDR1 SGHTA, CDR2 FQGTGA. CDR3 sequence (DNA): TGTGCCAGCAGCCTAAGGGAGCCACCCTGGGGCAATGAGCAGTTCTTC. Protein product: CASSLREPPWGNEQFF.

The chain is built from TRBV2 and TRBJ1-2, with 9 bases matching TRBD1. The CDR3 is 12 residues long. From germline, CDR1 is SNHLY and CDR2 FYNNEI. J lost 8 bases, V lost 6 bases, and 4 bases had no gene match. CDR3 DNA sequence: TGTGCCAGCAGACAGGGGGCGCGGGGCTACACCTTC. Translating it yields CASRQGARGYTF.

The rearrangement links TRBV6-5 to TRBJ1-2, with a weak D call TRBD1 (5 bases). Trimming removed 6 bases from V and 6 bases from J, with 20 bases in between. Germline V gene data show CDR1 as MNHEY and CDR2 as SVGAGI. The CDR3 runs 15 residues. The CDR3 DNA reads TGTGCCAGCAGCCCCGACCCCAGGGCGGCGGATGGCTACACCTTC. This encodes CASSPDPRAADGYTF.

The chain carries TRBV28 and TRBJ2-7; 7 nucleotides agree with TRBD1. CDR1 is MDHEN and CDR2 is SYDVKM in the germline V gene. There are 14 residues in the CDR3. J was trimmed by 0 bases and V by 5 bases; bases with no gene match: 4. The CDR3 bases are TGTGCCAGCAGTAACCGGGACAGCTCCTACGAGCAGTACTTC. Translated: CASSNRDSSYEQYF.

The DNA for the CDR3 is TGTGCCAGCAATCCAGGGGCGGGGGGGCAGCCCCAGCATTTT. It translates to CASNPGAGGQPQHF. J is TRBJ1-5 and V is TRBV6-6, with D possibly TRBD1 on 6 matching bases. The V end was cut by 7 bases, the J end by 7 bases, with 17 bases between. Per germline, CDR1 MNHNY and CDR2 SVGAGI (reference sequence). This CDR3 spans 14 amino acids.

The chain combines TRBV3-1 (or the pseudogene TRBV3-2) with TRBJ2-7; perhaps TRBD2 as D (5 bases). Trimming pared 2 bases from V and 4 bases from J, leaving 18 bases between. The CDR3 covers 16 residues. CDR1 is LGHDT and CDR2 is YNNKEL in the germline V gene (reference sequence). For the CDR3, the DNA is TGTGCCAGCAGCCAATTTCTTCGGGGTAAACCTTACGAGCAGTACTTC. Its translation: CASSQFLRGKPYEQYF.

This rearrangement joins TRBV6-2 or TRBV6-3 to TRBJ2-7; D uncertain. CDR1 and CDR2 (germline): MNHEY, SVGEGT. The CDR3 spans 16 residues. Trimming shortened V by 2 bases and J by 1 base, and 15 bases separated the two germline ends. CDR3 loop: CASSYDLAVKSYEQYF. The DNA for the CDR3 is TGTGCCAGCAGTTACGATTTGGCAGTAAAATCCTACGAGCAGTACTTC.

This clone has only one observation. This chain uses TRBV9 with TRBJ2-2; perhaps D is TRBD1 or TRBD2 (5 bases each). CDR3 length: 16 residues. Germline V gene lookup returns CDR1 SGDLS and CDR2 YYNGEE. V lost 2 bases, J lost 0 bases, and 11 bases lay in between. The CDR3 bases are TGTGCCAGCAGCGTGAGGTGGGGGTCGAACACCGGGGAGCTGTTTTTT. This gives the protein CASSVRWGSNTGELFF.

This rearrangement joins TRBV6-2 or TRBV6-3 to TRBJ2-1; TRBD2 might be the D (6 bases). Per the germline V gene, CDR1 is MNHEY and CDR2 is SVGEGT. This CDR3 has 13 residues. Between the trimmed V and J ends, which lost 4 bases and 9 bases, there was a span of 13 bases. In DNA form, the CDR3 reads TGTGCCAGCAGTTCGGCGGAGGGCGGTGAGCAGTTCTTC. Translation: CASSSAEGGEQFF.

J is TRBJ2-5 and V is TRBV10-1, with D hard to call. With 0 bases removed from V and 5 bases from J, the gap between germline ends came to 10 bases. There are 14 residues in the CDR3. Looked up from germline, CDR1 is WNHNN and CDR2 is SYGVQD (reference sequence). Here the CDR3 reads CASSESPVRETQYF. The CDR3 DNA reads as TGCGCCAGCAGTGAGTCACCAGTTCGGGAGACCCAGTACTTC.

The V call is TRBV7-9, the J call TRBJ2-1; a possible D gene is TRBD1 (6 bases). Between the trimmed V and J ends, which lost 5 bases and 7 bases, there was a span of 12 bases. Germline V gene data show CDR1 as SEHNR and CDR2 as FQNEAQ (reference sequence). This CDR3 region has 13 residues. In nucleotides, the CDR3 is TGTGCCAGCAGCCCTTGGGGGACAAATGAGCAGTTCTTC. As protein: CASSPWGTNEQFF.

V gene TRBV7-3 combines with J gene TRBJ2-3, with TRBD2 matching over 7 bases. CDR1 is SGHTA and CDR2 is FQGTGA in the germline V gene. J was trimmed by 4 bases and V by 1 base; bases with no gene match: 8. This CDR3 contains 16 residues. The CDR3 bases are TGTGCCAGCAGCTTAAGGGGCGGGAGTGGGTCAGATACGCAGTATTTT. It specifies CASSLRGGSGSDTQYF.

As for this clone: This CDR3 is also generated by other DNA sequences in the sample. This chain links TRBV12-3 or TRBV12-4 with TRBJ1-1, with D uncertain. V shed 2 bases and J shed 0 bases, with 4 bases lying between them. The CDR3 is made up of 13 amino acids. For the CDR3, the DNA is TGTGCCAGCAGTTTACGACTGAACACTGAAGCTTTCTTT. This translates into CASSLRLNTEAFF.

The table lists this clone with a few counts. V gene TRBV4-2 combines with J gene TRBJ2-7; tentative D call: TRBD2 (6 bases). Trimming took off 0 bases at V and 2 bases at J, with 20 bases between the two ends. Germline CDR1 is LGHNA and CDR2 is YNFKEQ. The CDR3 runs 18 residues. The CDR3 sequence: CASSQDLGGYVRAYEQYF. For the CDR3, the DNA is TGTGCCAGCAGCCAAGATCTAGGAGGGTACGTAAGGGCCTACGAGCAGTACTTC.

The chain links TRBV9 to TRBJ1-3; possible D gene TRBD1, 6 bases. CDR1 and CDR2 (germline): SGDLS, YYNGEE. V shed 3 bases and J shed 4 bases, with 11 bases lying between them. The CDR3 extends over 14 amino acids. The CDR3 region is CASSAMTGGNTIYF. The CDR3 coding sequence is TGTGCCAGCAGCGCCATGACAGGAGGAAACACCATATATTTT.

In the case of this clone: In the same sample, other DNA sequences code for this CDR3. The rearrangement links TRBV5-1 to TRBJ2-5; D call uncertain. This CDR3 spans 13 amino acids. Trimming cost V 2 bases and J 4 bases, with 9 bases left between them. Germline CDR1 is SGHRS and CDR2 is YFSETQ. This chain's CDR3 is CASSFGVGETQYF. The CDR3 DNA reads TGCGCCAGCAGCTTTGGAGTCGGAGAGACCCAGTACTTC. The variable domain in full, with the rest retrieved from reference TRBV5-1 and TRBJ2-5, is KAGVTQTPRYLIKTRGQQVTLSCSPISGHRSVSWYQQTPGQGLQFLFEYFSETQRNKGNFPGRFSGRQFSNSRSEMNVSTLELGDSALYLCASSFGVGETQYFGPGTRLLVL.

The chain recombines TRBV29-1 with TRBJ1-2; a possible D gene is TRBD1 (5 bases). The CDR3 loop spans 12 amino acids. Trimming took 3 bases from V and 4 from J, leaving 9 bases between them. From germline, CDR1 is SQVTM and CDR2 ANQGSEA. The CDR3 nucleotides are TGCAGCGTTGAGCCAGGGCCCTATGGCTACACCTTC. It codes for CSVEPGPYGYTF.

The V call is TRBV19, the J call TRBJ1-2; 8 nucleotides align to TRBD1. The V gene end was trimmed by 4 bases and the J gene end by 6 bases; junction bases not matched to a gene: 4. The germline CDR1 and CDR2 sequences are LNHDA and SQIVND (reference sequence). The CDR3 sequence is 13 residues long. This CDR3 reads CASSKTGDNGYTF. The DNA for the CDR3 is TGTGCCAGTAGTAAGACAGGGGATAATGGCTACACCTTC. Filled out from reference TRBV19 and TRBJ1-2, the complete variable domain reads DGGITQSPKYLFRKEGQNVTLSCEQNLNHDAMYWYRQDPGQGLRLIYYSQIVNDFQKGDIAEGYSVSREKKESFPLTVTSAQKNPTAFYLCASSKTGDNGYTFGSGTRLTVV.

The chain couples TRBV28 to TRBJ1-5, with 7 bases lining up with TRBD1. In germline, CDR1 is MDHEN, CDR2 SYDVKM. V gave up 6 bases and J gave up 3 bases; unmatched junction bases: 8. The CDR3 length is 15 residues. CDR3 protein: CASSPPGTVNQPQHF. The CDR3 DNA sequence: TGTGCCAGCAGCCCTCCCGGGACAGTCAATCAGCCCCAGCATTTT.

The CDR3 reads CASSLELAGREQYF. In DNA form, the CDR3 reads TGTGCCAGCAGCTTGGAACTAGCGGGACGCGAGCAGTACTTC. V usage is TRBV5-4 and J usage is TRBJ2-7, with TRBD2 matching over 10 bases. CDR1 SGHNT and CDR2 YYREEE come from the germline V gene (reference sequence). J lost 6 bases, V lost 0 bases, and 3 bases had no gene match. This CDR3 comprises 14 residues. Full variable domain (remainder filled in from reference TRBV5-4 and TRBJ2-7): ETGVTQSPTHLIKTRGQQVTLRCSSQSGHNTVSWYQQALGQGPQFIFQYYREEENGRGNFPPRFSGLQFPNYSSELNVNALELDDSALYLCASSLELAGREQYFGPGTRLTVT.

The CDR3: CASSQDRGVNTEAFF. In DNA, the CDR3 is TGTGCCAGCAGCCAAGACAGGGGCGTGAACACTGAAGCTTTCTTT. This sequence joins TRBV3-1 (or the pseudogene TRBV3-2) and TRBJ1-1; TRBD1 might be the D (6 bases). Per the germline V gene, CDR1 is LGHDT and CDR2 is YNNKEL (reference sequence). Trimming removed 0 bases at V and 0 bases at J, with 8 bases between. The CDR3 contains 15 residues.

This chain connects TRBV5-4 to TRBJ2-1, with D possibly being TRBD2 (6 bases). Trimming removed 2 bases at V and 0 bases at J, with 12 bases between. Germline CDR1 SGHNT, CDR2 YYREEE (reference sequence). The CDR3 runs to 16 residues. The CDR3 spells CASSLGGASSYNEQFF. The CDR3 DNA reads TGTGCCAGCAGCTTAGGAGGGGCGAGCTCCTACAATGAGCAGTTCTTC.

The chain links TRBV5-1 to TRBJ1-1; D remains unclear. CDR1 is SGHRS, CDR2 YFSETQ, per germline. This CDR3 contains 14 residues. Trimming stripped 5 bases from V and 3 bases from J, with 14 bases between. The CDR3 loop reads CASSMVGWDTEAFF. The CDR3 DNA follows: TGCGCCAGCAGTATGGTTGGATGGGACACTGAAGCTTTCTTT.